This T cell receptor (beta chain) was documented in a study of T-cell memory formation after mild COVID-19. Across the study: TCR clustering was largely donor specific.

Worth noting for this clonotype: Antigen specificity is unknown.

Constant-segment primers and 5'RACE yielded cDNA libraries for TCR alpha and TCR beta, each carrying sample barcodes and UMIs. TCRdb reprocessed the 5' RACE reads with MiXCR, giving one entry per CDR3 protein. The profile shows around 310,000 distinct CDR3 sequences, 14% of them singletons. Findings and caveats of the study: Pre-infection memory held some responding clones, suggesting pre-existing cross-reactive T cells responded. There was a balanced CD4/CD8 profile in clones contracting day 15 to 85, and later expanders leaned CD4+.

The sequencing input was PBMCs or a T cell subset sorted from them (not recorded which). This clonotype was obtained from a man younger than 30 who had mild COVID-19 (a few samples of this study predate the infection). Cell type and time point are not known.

The CDR3 spells CSARRQQETQYF. DNA for the CDR3: TGCAGTGCGAGGAGGCAGCAAGAGACCCAGTACTTC. The rearrangement uses TRBV20-1 and TRBJ2-5; tentative D call: TRBD2 (5 bases). V lost 6 bases, J lost 2 bases, and 10 bases lay in between. In germline, CDR1 is DFQATT, CDR2 SNEGSKA (reference sequence). The length of the CDR3 is 12 residues.